Listed below are T cell receptor beta chains from one sample, sequenced in a study of neurological immune-mediated disorders. TCRdb reprocessed the 5' RACE reads with MiXCR, giving one entry per CDR3 protein. The table includes approximately 45,000 distinct CDR3 sequences, roughly 13% detected once. The sequencing input was PBMCs. The receptors were sampled from a man aged 25 to 40 in good health. Each CDR3 is given without its conserved first and last residue. A D gene is named only where the DNA matches it firmly. Not every row has a clone size; where given, it reads once, few, many or a size class.

TRBJ2-3	TRBV5-1	many	-	ASSSAEPTDTQY
TRBJ2-5	TRBV7-6	many	TRBD2	ASSSKPREPTETQY
TRBJ2-5	TRBV5-6	-	TRBD2	ASSFGSGRETQY
TRBJ2-7	TRBV6-1	many	-	ASSDFTGIPYEQY
TRBJ1-5	TRBV7-9	many	TRBD1	ASSHSGTGNSNQPQH
TRBJ2-7	TRBV28	many	TRBD1	ASSLPGGAYEQY
TRBJ2-7	TRBV20-1	many	-	SGGLSGPPREQY
TRBJ2-3	TRBV19	many	-	ASKRSGTDTQY
TRBJ2-1	TRBV3-1	many	TRBD2	ASSHNSGGATYNEQF
TRBJ2-7	TRBV20-1	many	-	SAGPTYYEQY
TRBJ2-7	TRBV6-6	many	TRBD2	ASSYMEGGSSYEQY
TRBJ2-7	TRBV7-9	many	-	ASAIQGSSYEQY
TRBJ2-7	TRBV28	many	TRBD1	ASSPPGQTHEQY
TRBJ2-5	TRBV29-1	medium-sized	TRBD1	SLDATGRETQY
TRBJ2-2	TRBV11-2	many	-	ASSLDPTYTGELF
TRBJ2-3	TRBV20-1	-	-	SAIGHSTDTQY
TRBJ2-3	TRBV10-3	many	-	AISQSGDTQY
TRBJ2-7	TRBV27	many	-	ASSIRQGGEQY
TRBJ2-7	TRBV7-6	-	TRBD2	ASSLGEVTSGSSYEQY
TRBJ1-4	TRBV7-2	many	TRBD1	ASSSRTGGDEKLF
TRBJ1-4	TRBV18	many	-	ASSPTANSEKLF
TRBJ2-7	TRBV20-1	many	TRBD2	SARDLLWTSLYEQY
TRBJ2-7	TRBV6-2/TRBV6-3	many	-	ASSYSKEVGYYEQY
TRBJ1-1	TRBV5-1	many	-	ASSFADGRTEAF
TRBJ1-2	TRBV5-1	many	-	ASSFSQGDGYT
TRBJ2-3	TRBV7-7	many	-	ASSPLTQTDTQY
TRBJ2-7	TRBV3-1	many	-	ASSQRSRDYEQY
TRBJ2-5	TRBV20-1	many	-	SARDSYPSQETQY
TRBJ2-3	TRBV5-1	many	-	ASSLGAPTDTQY
TRBJ2-5	TRBV20-1	many	TRBD2	SAGSGTSGRDQY
TRBJ2-2	TRBV20-1	many	TRBD2	SAISGRADTGELF
TRBJ2-2	TRBV7-3	many	-	ASSLSPATGELF
TRBJ2-7	TRBV20-1	many	TRBD1	SARAQGAYEQY
TRBJ2-7	TRBV5-1	many	-	ASSLGGNTYEQY
TRBJ2-5	TRBV7-9	many	TRBD2	ASSPAGGRKTQY
TRBJ1-6	TRBV20-1	many	-	SAREGNSPLH
TRBJ2-1	TRBV10-3	many	-	AISEGTTNEQF
TRBJ2-3	TRBV20-1	many	-	SVPDYTDTQY
TRBJ2-3	TRBV15	many	-	ATSSVIGGQRTDTQY
TRBJ2-3	TRBV20-1	many	TRBD2	SASTSGDTDTQY
TRBJ2-7	TRBV28	many	-	ASSFSIEQY
TRBJ1-3	TRBV5-5	-	-	ASSLLGSYSGNTIY
TRBJ2-7	TRBV7-9	many	TRBD2	ASSLVSGRANEQY
TRBJ1-1	TRBV5-1	few	TRBD1	ASSLGGTGTGTEAF
TRBJ2-7	TRBV28	many	-	ASSSRVSYEQY